The 17 T cell receptor beta chains presented below share a single source sample, sequenced in a study of CD8 T cells in ankylosing spondylitis. MiXCR, run by TCRdb on the 5' RACE reads, gives a single entry per CDR3 protein. The table shows about 250,000 distinct CDR3 sequences, with over 9.5% occurring only once. The specimen sequenced was blood, either unsorted or a sorted T cell fraction (not recorded which). Receptor source: a male donor with ankylosing spondylitis or in good health (not recorded which).

In its sample, this clonotype was seen many times. The CDR3 spells CSARPGALGTDTQYF. The CDR3 DNA sequence: TGCAGTGCTAGACCTGGGGCGTTAGGAACAGATACGCAGTATTTT. This chain links TRBV20-1 with TRBJ2-3, with D possibly matching TRBD1 (5 bases). There are 15 residues in the CDR3. V was clipped by 2 bases and J by 3 bases, with 15 bases between them. Germline CDR1 and CDR2: DFQATT and SNEGSKA (reference sequence).

Ten or more counts support this clonotype. The V gene is TRBV4-2, the J gene TRBJ1-1; TRBD1 matches at 7 bases. The V gene end was trimmed by 0 bases and the J gene end by 3 bases; junction bases not matched to a gene: 22. CDR1 is LGHNA, CDR2 YNFKEQ, per germline. This CDR3 region has 21 residues. The CDR3 nucleotides are TGTGCCAGCAGCCAAGAAGGGGGCCGTCCGGTTAACAGGGGCCCAGACACTGAAGCTTTCTTT. It yields the protein CASSQEGGRPVNRGPDTEAFF.

In the case of this clonotype: A much larger clone differs from this one at a single base, so this may be a read error. V gene TRBV2 combines with J gene TRBJ1-5, with D perhaps matching TRBD1 (5 bases). The CDR3 loop spans 15 amino acids. Germline loops: CDR1 SNHLY, CDR2 FYNNEI. CDR3 nucleotides: TGTGCCAACAGTCCCCGACAGTATAGCAATCAGCCCCAGCATTTT. Translating gives CANSPRQYSNQPQHF.

In its sample, this clonotype was seen many times. The V gene is TRBV4-1, the J gene TRBJ1-5; no clear D gene. The CDR3 spans 17 residues. Between the trimmed V and J ends, which lost 0 bases and 0 bases, there was a span of 12 bases. Germline V gene data show CDR1 as MGHRA and CDR2 as YSYEKL. The CDR3, as DNA: TGCGCCAGCAGCCAAGAGGCCGATTCCTATAGCAATCAGCCCCAGCATTTT. Translating gives CASSQEADSYSNQPQHF.

This clonotype showed up many times. CDR3 bases: TGTGCCAGCAGCCCTACTGGACTGGCAGTTCGGTCCCAGTACTTC. Amino acid sequence: CASSPTGLAVRSQYF. J is TRBJ2-5 and V is TRBV3-1; tentative D call: TRBD2 (5 bases). Germline lookup yields CDR1 LGHDT and CDR2 YNNKEL (reference sequence). CDR3 length equals 15 residues. V lost 4 bases and J lost 9, with 21 bases in between.

This chain joins TRBV10-1 and TRBJ2-7; D unresolved. Trimming left V 0 bases short and J 3 bases short, with 12 bases between. The CDR3 runs 15 residues. In germline, CDR1 is WNHNN, CDR2 SYGVQD (reference sequence). In DNA, the CDR3 is TGCGCCAGCAGTGAGTCGGCTAGTGTAAGCTACGAGCAGTACTTC. Translating gives CASSESASVSYEQYF.

This clonotype has at least ten counts. The gene calls are TRBV15 and TRBJ2-7; 7 positions match TRBD2. Germline CDR1 LNHNV, CDR2 YYDKDF (reference sequence). With 5 bases clipped from V and 2 bases from J, the junction kept 9 bases outside the gene matches. The CDR3 consists of 15 residues. For the CDR3, the DNA is TGTGCCACCAGCCTCGCTGGCAGCGGGGCCTACGAGCAGTACTTC. As protein: CATSLAGSGAYEQYF.

Worth noting for this clonotype: A much larger clonotype is one base distant, so this may be a read error. J is TRBJ2-7 and V is TRBV20-1; 12 bases align to TRBD2. Germline V gene lookup returns CDR1 DFQATT and CDR2 SNEGSKA (reference sequence). Trimming at V came to 6 bases and at J to 10 bases, leaving 10 bases not matched to a gene. This CDR3 has 13 amino acids. The CDR3 region is CSAATSGGLRQYF. The CDR3 DNA is TGCAGTGCGGCGACTAGCGGGGGCCTAAGACAGTACTTC.

At least ten counts were recorded for this clonotype. V usage is TRBV20-1 and J usage is TRBJ1-1, with D possibly matching TRBD1 (5 bases). This CDR3 spans 12 amino acids. Germline assignment: CDR1 DFQATT and CDR2 SNEGSKA (reference sequence). V gave up 5 bases and J gave up 6 bases, with 13 bases separating them. CDR3 in DNA: TGCAGTGCTGGAGGGGTATCGTCTGAAGCTTTCTTT. Translating gives CSAGGVSSEAFF.

This chain uses TRBV4-2 with TRBJ1-1, with D perhaps TRBD1 (6 bases). The CDR3 extends over 16 amino acids. The germline V and J ends were trimmed by 0 bases and 5 bases, with 16 bases remaining between them. In germline, CDR1 is LGHNA, CDR2 YNFKEQ. In nucleotides, the CDR3 is TGTGCCAGCAGCCAAGAGACGGGGGGGCGGGGGACTGAAGCTTTCTTT. Translation gives CASSQETGGRGTEAFF.

This clonotype has a count of ten or more. This chain uses TRBV20-1 with TRBJ2-7, with 8 bases aligning to TRBD1. This CDR3 has 15 residues. Germline V gives CDR1 DFQATT, CDR2 SNEGSKA (reference sequence). Trimming cost V 0 bases and J 3 bases; bases outside gene matches: 7. The CDR3 is CSARDTTGGIYEQYF. As DNA, the CDR3 is TGCAGTGCTAGAGATACCACAGGGGGAATCTACGAGCAGTACTTC.

This clonotype was counted at least ten times. The chain is built from TRBV29-1 and TRBJ2-1; the D call may be TRBD1 or TRBD2 (6 bases each). Germline V gene lookup returns CDR1 SQVTM and CDR2 ANQGSEA. This CDR3 has 14 residues. V was pared by 6 bases and J by 0 bases, with 12 bases between. CDR3 coding DNA: TGCAGCGTCCGAGGGGGGCCCTCCTACAATGAGCAGTTCTTC. Translated: CSVRGGPSYNEQFF.

This clonotype was found many times. This rearrangement joins TRBV7-2 to TRBJ2-1, with D perhaps TRBD2 (6 bases). This CDR3 comprises 14 residues. The V gene's germline CDR1 is SGHTA and CDR2 FQGNSA. The V and J ends lost 5 bases and 3 bases respectively, with 11 bases between them. CDR3 sequence (DNA): TGTGCCAGCAGCCGAACGGGGGTCTACAATGAGCAGTTCTTC. Amino acid sequence: CASSRTGVYNEQFF.

This clonotype was counted only a few times. This sequence joins TRBV4-2 and TRBJ2-3; 7 positions agree with TRBD2. The CDR3 is 18 amino acids. The V gene's germline CDR1 is LGHNA and CDR2 YNFKEQ. The J segment lost 2 bases and the V segment lost 0 bases, leaving 11 bases of the junction unmatched. DNA of the CDR3: TGTGCCAGCAGCCAAGAGGCCTCCGGGACTATCCTCACAGATACGCAGTATTTT. It codes for CASSQEASGTILTDTQYF.

At least ten counts were recorded for this clonotype. V usage is TRBV4-1 and J usage is TRBJ2-1, with a possible D match to TRBD1 (6 bases). The CDR3 is 16 amino acids. CDR1 MGHRA and CDR2 YSYEKL come from the germline V gene. Deletions cut 2 bases from V and 2 bases from J, with 13 bases between. This CDR3 reads CASSQPTGNPYNEQFF. The CDR3 nucleotides are TGCGCCAGCAGCCAACCAACAGGGAACCCCTACAATGAGCAGTTCTTC.

The table lists this clonotype with a few counts. V usage is TRBV9 and J usage is TRBJ2-1; 14 bases map to TRBD2. V trimming: 2 bases; J trimming: 5 bases; junction bases outside the gene matches: 9. From germline, CDR1 is SGDLS and CDR2 YYNGEE. The CDR3 is 18 residues long. The CDR3 loop is CASSVSGTSGSVDNEQFF. Here the CDR3 DNA reads TGTGCCAGCAGCGTTTCCGGGACTAGCGGGAGTGTTGACAATGAGCAGTTCTTC.

This sequence joins TRBV6-1 and TRBJ2-7, with 10 nucleotides matching TRBD2. This CDR3 is built from 17 residues. V trimming: 3 bases; J trimming: 1 base; junction bases outside the gene matches: 9. The V gene's germline CDR1 is MNHNS and CDR2 SASEGT. The CDR3 here is CASSDTLGLAKSYEQYF. The CDR3 bases are TGTGCCAGCAGTGACACCTTGGGACTAGCGAAGTCCTACGAGCAGTACTTC.